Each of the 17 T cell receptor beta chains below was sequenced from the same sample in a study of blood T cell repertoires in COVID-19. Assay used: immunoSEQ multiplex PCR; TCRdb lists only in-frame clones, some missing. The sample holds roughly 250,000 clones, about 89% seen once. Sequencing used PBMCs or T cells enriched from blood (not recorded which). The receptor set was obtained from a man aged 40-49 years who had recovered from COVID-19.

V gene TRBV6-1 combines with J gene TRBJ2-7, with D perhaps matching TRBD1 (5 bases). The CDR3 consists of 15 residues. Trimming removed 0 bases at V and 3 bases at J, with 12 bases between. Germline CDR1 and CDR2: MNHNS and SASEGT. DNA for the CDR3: TGTGCCAGCAGTGAAGCGGGGCAGATTAACTACGAGCAGTACTTC. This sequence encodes CASSEAGQINYEQYF.

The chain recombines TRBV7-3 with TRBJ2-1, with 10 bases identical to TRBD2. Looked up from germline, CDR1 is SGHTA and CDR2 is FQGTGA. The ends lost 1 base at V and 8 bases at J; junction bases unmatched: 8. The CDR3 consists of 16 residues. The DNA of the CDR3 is TGTGCCAGCAGCTTAAATACAGCGGGAGGGCAAGATGAGCAGTTCTTC. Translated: CASSLNTAGGQDEQFF.

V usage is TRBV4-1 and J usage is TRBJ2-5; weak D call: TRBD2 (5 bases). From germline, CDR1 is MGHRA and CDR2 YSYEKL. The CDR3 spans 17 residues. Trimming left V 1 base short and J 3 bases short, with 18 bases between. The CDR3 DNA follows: TGCGCCAGCAGCCAAGGGCCTTTGGGAGAATGGGAAGAGACCCAGTACTTC. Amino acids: CASSQGPLGEWEETQYF.

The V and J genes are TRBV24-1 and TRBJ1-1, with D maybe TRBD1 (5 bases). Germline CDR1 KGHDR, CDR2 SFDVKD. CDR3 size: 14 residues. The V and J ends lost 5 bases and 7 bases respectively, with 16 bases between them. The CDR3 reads CATSGDSRTSEAFF. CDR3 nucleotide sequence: TGTGCCACCAGTGGAGACAGTAGAACAAGTGAAGCTTTCTTT.

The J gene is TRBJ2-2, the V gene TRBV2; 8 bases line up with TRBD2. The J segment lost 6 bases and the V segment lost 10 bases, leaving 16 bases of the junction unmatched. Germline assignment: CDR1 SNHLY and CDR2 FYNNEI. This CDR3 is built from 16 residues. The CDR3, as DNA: TGTGCCACCCCTGCAAGCCCAGCGGGGGAGGCCGGGGAGCTGTTTTTT. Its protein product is CATPASPAGEAGELFF.

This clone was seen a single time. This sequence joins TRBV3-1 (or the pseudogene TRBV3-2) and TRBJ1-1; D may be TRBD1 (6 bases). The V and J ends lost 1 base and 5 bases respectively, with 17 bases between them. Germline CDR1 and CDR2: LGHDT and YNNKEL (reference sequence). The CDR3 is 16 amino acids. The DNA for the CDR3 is TGTGCCAGCAGCCAAGGAGGTCAGGGGAGGGGGACTGAAGCTTTCTTT. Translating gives CASSQGGQGRGTEAFF.

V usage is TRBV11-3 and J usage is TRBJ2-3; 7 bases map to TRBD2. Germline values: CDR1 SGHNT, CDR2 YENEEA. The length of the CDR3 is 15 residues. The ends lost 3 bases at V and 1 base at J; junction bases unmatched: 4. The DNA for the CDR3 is TGTGCCAGCAGCTTGTCAGCGGGGCGCACAGATACGCAGTATTTT. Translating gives CASSLSAGRTDTQYF.

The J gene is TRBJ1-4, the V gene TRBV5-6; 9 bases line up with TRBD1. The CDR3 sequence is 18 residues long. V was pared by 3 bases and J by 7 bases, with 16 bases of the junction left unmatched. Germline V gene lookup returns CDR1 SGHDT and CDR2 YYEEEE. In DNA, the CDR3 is TGTGCCAGCAGCTCGACAAGGACAGGGGCCCTATATCGTGAAAAACTGTTTTTT. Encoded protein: CASSSTRTGALYREKLFF.

CDR3 nucleotide sequence: TGTGCCAGCAGCCAGGGGACAGGGAACACCGGGGAGCTGTTTTTT. Amino acid sequence: CASSQGTGNTGELFF. This chain joins TRBV7-7 and TRBJ2-2; 8 bases fit TRBD1. V lost 5 bases to trimming and J lost 1 base; unmatched junction nucleotides: 3. The germline gives CDR1 SSHAT, CDR2 FNYEAQ (reference sequence). The CDR3 extends over 15 amino acids. Looking up the rest from reference TRBV7-7 and TRBJ2-2 gives the full variable domain: GAGVSQSPRYKVTKRGQDVTLRCDPISSHATLYWYQQALGQGPEFLTYFNYEAQPDKSGLPSDRFSAERPEGSISTLTIQRTEQRDSAMYRCASSQGTGNTGELFFGEGSRLTVL.

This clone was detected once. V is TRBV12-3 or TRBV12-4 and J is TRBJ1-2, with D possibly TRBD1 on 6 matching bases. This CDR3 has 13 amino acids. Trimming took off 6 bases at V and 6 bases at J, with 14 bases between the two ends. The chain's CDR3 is CASRRTGFHGYTF. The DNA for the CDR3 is TGTGCCAGCAGAAGAACAGGGTTTCATGGCTACACCTTC.

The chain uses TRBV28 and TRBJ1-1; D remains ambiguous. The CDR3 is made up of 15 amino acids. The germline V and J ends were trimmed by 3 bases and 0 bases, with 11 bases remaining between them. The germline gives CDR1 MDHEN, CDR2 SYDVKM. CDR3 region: CASSFVQSMNTEAFF. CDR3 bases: TGTGCCAGCAGTTTCGTACAGAGTATGAACACTGAAGCTTTCTTT.

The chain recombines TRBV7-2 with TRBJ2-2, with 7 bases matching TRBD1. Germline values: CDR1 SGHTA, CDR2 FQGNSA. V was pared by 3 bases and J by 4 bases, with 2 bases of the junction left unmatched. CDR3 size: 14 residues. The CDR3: CASSLGDSTGELFF. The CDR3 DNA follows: TGTGCCAGCAGCTTGGGGGACAGCACCGGGGAGCTGTTTTTT.

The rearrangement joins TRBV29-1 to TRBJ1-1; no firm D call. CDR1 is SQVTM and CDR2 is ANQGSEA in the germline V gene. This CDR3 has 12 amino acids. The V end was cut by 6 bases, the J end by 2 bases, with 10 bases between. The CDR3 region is CSVDTHNTEAFF. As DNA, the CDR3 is TGCAGCGTAGACACCCATAACACTGAAGCTTTCTTT.

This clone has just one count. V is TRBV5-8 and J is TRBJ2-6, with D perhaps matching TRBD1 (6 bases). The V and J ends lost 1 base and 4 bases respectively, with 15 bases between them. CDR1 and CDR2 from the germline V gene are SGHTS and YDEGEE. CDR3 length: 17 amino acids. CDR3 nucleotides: TGTGCCAGCAGCTTGTCAGGGGTCCAATCCGGGGCCAACGTCCTGACTTTC. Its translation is CASSLSGVQSGANVLTF.

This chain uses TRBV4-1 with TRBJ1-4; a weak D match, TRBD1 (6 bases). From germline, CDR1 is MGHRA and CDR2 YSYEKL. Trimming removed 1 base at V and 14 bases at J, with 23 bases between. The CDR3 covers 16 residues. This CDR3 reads CASSQGFRDRGSVLFF. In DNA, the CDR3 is TGCGCCAGCAGCCAAGGCTTCAGGGATAGGGGGAGTGTGCTGTTTTTT.

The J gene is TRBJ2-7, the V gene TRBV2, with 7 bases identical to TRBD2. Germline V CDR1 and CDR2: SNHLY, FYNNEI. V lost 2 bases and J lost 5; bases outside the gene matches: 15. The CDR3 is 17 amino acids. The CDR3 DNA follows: TGTGCCAGCAGTGAAATCCTAGCGGAGCCTCCTAACCACGAGCAGTACTTC. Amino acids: CASSEILAEPPNHEQYF. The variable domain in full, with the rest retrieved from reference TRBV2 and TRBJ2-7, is EPEVTQTPSHQVTQMGQEVILRCVPISNHLYFYWYRQILGQKVEFLVSFYNNEISEKSEIFDDQFSVERPDGSNFTLKIRSTKLEDSAMYFCASSEILAEPPNHEQYFGPGTRLTVT.

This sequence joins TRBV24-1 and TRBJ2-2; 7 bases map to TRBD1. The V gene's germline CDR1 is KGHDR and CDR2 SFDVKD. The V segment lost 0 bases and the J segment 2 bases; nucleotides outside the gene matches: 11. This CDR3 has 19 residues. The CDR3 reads CATSDLRNEQGLNTGELFF. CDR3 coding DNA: TGTGCCACCAGTGATTTGCGGAACGAACAGGGGTTAAACACCGGGGAGCTGTTTTTT.